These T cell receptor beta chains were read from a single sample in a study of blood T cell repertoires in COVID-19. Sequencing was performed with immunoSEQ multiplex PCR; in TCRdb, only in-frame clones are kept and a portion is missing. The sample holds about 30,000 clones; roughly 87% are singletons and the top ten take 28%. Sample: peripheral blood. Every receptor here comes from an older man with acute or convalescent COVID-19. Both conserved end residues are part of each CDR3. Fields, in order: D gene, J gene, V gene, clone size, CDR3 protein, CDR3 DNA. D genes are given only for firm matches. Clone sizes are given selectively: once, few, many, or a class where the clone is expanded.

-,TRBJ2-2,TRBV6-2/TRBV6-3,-,CASSYSGGGARTTPNTGELFF,TGTGCCAGCAGTTACTCGGGTGGGGGGGCCCGGACTACCCCGAACACCGGGGAGCTGTTTTTT
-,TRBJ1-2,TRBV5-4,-,CASSSGGQANYGYTF,TGTGCCAGCAGCTCTGGAGGCCAGGCCAACTATGGCTACACCTTC
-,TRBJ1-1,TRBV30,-,CAWSVRLVGGTEAFF,TGTGCCTGGAGTGTACGGCTGGTCGGGGGCACTGAAGCTTTCTTT
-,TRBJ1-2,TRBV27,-,CASSSRANYGYTF,TGTGCCAGCAGTTCCAGGGCGAACTATGGCTACACCTTC
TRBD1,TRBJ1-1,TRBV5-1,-,CASSIQGPNTEAFF,TGCGCCAGCAGCATACAGGGGCCGAACACTGAAGCTTTCTTT
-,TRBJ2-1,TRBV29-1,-,CSHRAGGSNEQFF,TGCAGTCACAGGGCGGGCGGGAGCAATGAGCAGTTCTTC
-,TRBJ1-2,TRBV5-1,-,CASSLSYYGYTF,TGCGCCAGCAGCTTGAGCTACTATGGCTACACCTTC
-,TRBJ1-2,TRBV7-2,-,CASSLRGGVDYGYTF,TGTGCCAGCAGCCTGAGGGGGGGGGTTGACTATGGCTACACCTTC
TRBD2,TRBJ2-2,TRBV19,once,CASTLVGLAGENTGELFF,TGTGCCAGTACCCTGGTGGGCCTAGCGGGAGAAAACACCGGGGAGCTGTTTTTT
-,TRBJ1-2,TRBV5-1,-,CASSAAAGVDYGYTF,TGCGCCAGCAGCGCGGCGGCAGGGGTAGACTATGGCTACACCTTC
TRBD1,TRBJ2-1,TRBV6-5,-,CASNHKTGVGNEQFF,TGTGCCAGCAACCATAAAACAGGGGTTGGAAATGAGCAGTTCTTC